This T cell receptor beta chain was observed in a study of blood T cell repertoires in COVID-19. Study-wide background: From T cells, B-cell-depleted T cells, or PBMCs came the material, which was cDNA or gDNA.

The data were produced by immunoSEQ multiplex PCR, yet TCRdb's version contains in-frame clones alone and is incomplete. The sample records over 120,000 clones, around 84% being singletons. The germline CDR1 and CDR2 sequences are SGHTA and FQGTGA. After removal of 4 bases from V and 0 bases from J, the junction contained 6 bases not matched to a gene. The CDR3 runs 17 residues. The material sequenced was peripheral blood. This sequence originates from a human donor with acute or convalescent COVID-19. The donor label of this sample is uncertain. V is TRBV7-3 and J is TRBJ2-2; 9 positions match TRBD2. CDR3 nucleotide sequence: TGTGCCAGCAGCTCGAGTAGCGGGGGCGCGAACACCGGGGAGCTGTTTTTT. It is translated as CASSSSSGGANTGELFF.